This entry lists 10 T cell receptor beta chains sequenced from one sample in a study of regulatory T cells in long-lasting Graves disease. Construction of TCR beta libraries relied on iRepertoire HTBI primers and on Arm-PCR targeting CDR3 regions. TCRdb fed the multiplex PCR reads into MiXCR, producing one record per CDR3 protein. The sample records 400,000 to 500,000 distinct CDR3 sequences, roughly a fifth being singletons. Specified time point: persistent/refractory GD, antithyroid drugs over 5 years with positive TRAb. PBMCs were the source of the RNA used for TCR sequencing. This material consisted of peripheral blood mononuclear cells (PBMCs), taken when the disease was refractory, from a patient treated with antithyroid drugs. All receptors derive from a female donor with Graves disease.

This clonotype has at least ten counts. One junction end does not reproduce the germline sequence, and a read error may be involved. The V and J genes are TRBV11-2 and TRBJ2-7; D not certain. The V gene's germline CDR1 is SGHAT and CDR2 FQNNGV. This CDR3 is 14 amino acids long. The chain's CDR3 is CASSKTDPTFRPNF. Written as DNA, the CDR3 is TGTGCCAGCAGCAAGACGGATCCCACCTTTCGACCGAACTTC.

The table lists this clonotype with many counts. V and J are TRBV7-9 and TRBJ2-7; 8 bases are a match to TRBD2. CDR3 length: 14 amino acids. Germline V gene lookup returns CDR1 SEHNR and CDR2 FQNEAQ (reference sequence). With 5 bases clipped from V and 6 bases from J, the junction kept 9 bases outside the gene matches. The CDR3 sequence is CASSLDSGISEQYF. CDR3 in DNA: TGTGCCAGCAGCCTCGATAGCGGGATTAGCGAGCAGTACTTC. The whole variable domain, filled in from reference TRBV7-9 and TRBJ2-7, reads DTGVSQNPRHKITKRGQNVTFRCDPISEHNRLYWYRQTLGQGPEFLTYFQNEAQLEKSRLLSDRFSAERPKGSFSTLEIQRTEQGDSAMYLCASSLDSGISEQYFGPGTRLTVT.

This clonotype was seen a few times. Possible read error: a much larger clone is one base away. The rearrangement links TRBV28 to TRBJ1-4; 7 positions match TRBD1. Germline V gene lookup returns CDR1 MDHEN and CDR2 SYDVKM. CDR3 size: 14 residues. CDR3 sequence: CASSSTGSNEKLLF. The DNA for the CDR3 is TGTGCCAGCAGTTCGACAGGGTCTAATGAAAAACTGCTTTTT.

In this sample, this clonotype turned up many times. The rearrangement joins TRBV12-3 or TRBV12-4 to TRBJ2-7; 7 bases line up with TRBD1. The CDR3 covers 13 residues. V shed 6 bases, J shed 3 bases, and the junction held 5 bases outside the gene matches. In DNA form, the CDR3 reads TGTGCCAGCAGGGACAGGAATAACTACGAGCAGTACTTC. Its translation: CASRDRNNYEQYF.

This clonotype showed up many times. The chain recombines TRBV18 with TRBJ2-7; D is tentatively TRBD1 or TRBD2 (5 bases each). The V gene lost 3 bases and the J gene lost 5 bases, with 11 bases spanning the gap. From germline, CDR1 is KGHSH and CDR2 LQKENI. This CDR3 is 13 amino acids long. CDR3 sequence reads: CASSPMGVNEQYF. CDR3 DNA sequence: TGTGCCAGCTCACCGATGGGGGTTAACGAGCAGTACTTC. The variable domain in full, completed from reference TRBV18 and TRBJ2-7, reads NAGVMQNPRHLVRRRGQEARLRCSPMKGHSHVYWYRQLPEEGLKFMVYLQKENIIDESGMPKERFSAEFPKEGPSILRIQQVVRGDSAAYFCASSPMGVNEQYFGPGTRLTVT.

This clonotype came up many times. The J gene is TRBJ2-6, the V gene TRBV28; a possible D gene is TRBD2 (6 bases). The CDR3 length is 17 residues. Germline V lookup: CDR1 MDHEN, CDR2 SYDVKM. Trimming pared 4 bases from V and 0 bases from J, leaving 13 bases between. For the CDR3, the DNA is TGTGCCAGCAGTTCTCTGCGGGACCCCTCTGGGGCCAACGTCCTGACTTTC. Its translation: CASSSLRDPSGANVLTF.

The chain is built from TRBV7-9 and TRBJ2-5; 8 nucleotides align to TRBD2. Trimming took 11 bases from V and 4 from J; bases not matched to a gene: 6. Germline CDR1 SEHNR, CDR2 FQNEAQ (reference sequence). The CDR3 has 12 residues. The CDR3 loop reads CAAGRGAETQYF. DNA for the CDR3: TGTGCCGCGGGGCGGGGGGCAGAGACCCAGTACTTC. The variable domain in full, with the rest retrieved from reference TRBV7-9 and TRBJ2-5, is DTGVSQNPRHKITKRGQNVTFRCDPISEHNRLYWYRQTLGQGPEFLTYFQNEAQLEKSRLLSDRFSAERPKGSFSTLEIQRTEQGDSAMYLCAAGRGAETQYFGPGTRLLVL.

This clonotype has at least ten counts. This chain joins TRBV28 and TRBJ1-2, with D uncertain. There are 12 residues in the CDR3. Germline V gene data show CDR1 as MDHEN and CDR2 as SYDVKM. Trimming took 5 bases from V and 2 from J, leaving 6 bases between them. CDR3 residues: CASSQDNYGYTF. The CDR3 DNA is TGTGCCAGCAGTCAAGACAACTATGGCTACACCTTC.

This clonotype showed up many times. The chain carries TRBV2 and TRBJ2-5; no firm D call. The closer fit of TRBJ2-7 to the DNA end suggests the J call may be wrong. This CDR3 has 13 residues. Germline CDR1 and CDR2: SNHLY and FYNNEI. The CDR3 region is CASRYISGYEQYF. For the CDR3, the DNA is TGTGCCAGCAGATATATCTCCGGCTACGAGCAGTACTTC.

This clonotype was recorded once. The chain carries TRBV19 and TRBJ2-7, with D perhaps assigned TRBD1 or TRBD2 (6 bases each). Germline loops: CDR1 LNHDA, CDR2 SQIVND (reference sequence). Trimming pared 10 bases from V and 4 bases from J, leaving 14 bases between. This CDR3 is 12 amino acids long. CDR3 nucleotide sequence: TGTGCCACCGCGGGACAACCGTACGAGCAGTACTTC. Protein: CATAGQPYEQYF.